This TCR beta chain was sequenced in a study of control samples from healthy donors and cancer patients. Repertoires were generated with immunoSEQ multiplex PCR, while TCRdb's copy carries only in-frame clones and drops some. The sample yields around 82,000 clones, about 90% seen once. Trimming shortened V by 3 bases and J by 4 bases, and 4 bases separated the two germline ends. Looked up from germline, CDR1 is SGHAT and CDR2 is FQNNGV. The CDR3 length is 13 residues. Material: blood. This receptor was identified in a man aged 50 to 60 in good health. The chain is built from TRBV11-2 and TRBJ1-6; no clear D. CDR3 loop: CASSLDYNSPLHF. As DNA, the CDR3 is TGTGCCAGCAGCTTGGATTATAATTCACCCCTCCACTTT.